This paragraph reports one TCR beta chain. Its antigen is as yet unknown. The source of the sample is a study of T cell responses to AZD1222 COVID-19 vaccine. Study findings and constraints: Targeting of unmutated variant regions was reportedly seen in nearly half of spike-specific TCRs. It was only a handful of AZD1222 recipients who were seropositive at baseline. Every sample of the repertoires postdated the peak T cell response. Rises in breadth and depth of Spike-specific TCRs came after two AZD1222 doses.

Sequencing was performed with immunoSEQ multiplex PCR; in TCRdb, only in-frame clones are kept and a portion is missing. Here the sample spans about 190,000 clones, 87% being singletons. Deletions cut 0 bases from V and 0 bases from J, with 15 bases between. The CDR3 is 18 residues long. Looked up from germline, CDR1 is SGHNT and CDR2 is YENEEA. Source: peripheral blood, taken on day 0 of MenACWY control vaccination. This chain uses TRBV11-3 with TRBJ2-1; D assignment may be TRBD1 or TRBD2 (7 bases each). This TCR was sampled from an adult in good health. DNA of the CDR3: TGTGCCAGCAGCTTAGATCAGGGAGGGACAGTCTCCTACAATGAGCAGTTCTTC. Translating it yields CASSLDQGGTVSYNEQFF.